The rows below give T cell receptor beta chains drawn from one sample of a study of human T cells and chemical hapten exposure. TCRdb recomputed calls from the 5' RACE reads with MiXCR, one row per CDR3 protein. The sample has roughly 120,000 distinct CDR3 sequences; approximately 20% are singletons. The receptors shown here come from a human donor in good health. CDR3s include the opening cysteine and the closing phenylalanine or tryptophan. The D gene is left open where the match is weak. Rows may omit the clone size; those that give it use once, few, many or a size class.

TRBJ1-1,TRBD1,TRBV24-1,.,CATRTGTGEAFF,TGTGCCACCCGTACCGGGACAGGGGAGGCTTTCTTT
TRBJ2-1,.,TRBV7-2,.,CASSARGIALYNEQFF,TGTGCCAGCAGCGCACGGGGGATAGCGCTCTACAATGAGCAGTTCTTC
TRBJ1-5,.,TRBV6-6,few,CASSSPESFQPQHF,TGTGCCAGCAGTTCCCCGGAAAGTTTCCAGCCCCAGCATTTT
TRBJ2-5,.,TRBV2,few,CASNSGGGNRETQYF,TGTGCCAGCAATTCCGGGGGCGGCAACCGAGAGACCCAGTACTTC
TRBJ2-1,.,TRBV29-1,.,CSVESYNEQFF,TGCAGCGTTGAGTCATACAATGAGCAGTTCTTC
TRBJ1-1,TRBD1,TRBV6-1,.,CASGQGKVEAFF,TGTGCCAGCGGACAGGGTAAGGTTGAAGCTTTCTTT
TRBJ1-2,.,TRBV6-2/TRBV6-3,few,CASSWTTSDGYTF,TGTGCCAGCAGTTGGACGACTAGCGATGGCTACACCTTC
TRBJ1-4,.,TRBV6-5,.,CASRVGTMEKLFF,TGTGCCAGCAGGGTTGGGACGATGGAAAAACTGTTTTTT
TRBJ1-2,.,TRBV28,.,CASKKGPPNYGYTF,TGTGCCAGCAAGAAGGGCCCACCTAACTATGGCTACACCTTC
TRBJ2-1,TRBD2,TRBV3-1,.,CASSRASGRIDFF,TGTGCCAGCAGCCGGGCTAGCGGGAGAATCGATTTCTTC
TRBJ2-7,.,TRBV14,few,CASSQDLGEQYF,TGTGCCAGCAGCCAAGATCTCGGGGAGCAGTACTTC
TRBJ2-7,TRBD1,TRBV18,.,CASSPDRVNGEQYF,TGTGCCAGCTCACCGGACAGGGTAAATGGAGAGCAGTACTTC
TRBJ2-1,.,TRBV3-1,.,CASSQDIGYNEQFF,TGTGCCAGCAGCCAAGATATCGGGTACAATGAGCAGTTCTTC
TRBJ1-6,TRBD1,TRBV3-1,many,CASSHGTDNSPLHF,TGTGCCAGCAGCCACGGGACAGATAATTCACCCCTCCACTTT
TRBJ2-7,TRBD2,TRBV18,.,CASSPGGAPYEQYF,TGTGCCAGCTCTCCGGGAGGAGCCCCCTACGAGCAGTACTTC
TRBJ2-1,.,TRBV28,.,CASYQGLSYNEQFF,TGTGCCAGCTACCAGGGACTGAGTTACAATGAGCAGTTCTTC
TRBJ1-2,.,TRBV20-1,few,CSASAWDGGAGGSYGYTF,TGCAGTGCTAGTGCTTGGGACGGAGGTGCTGGAGGGAGCTATGGCTACACCTTC
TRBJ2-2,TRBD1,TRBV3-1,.,CASSLRTGSNTGELFF,TGTGCCAGCAGCCTTAGGACAGGGTCGAACACCGGGGAGCTGTTTTTT
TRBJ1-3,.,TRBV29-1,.,CSVEDPFSGNTIYF,TGCAGCGTTGAAGATCCATTCTCTGGAAACACCATATATTTT
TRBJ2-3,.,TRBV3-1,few,CASSQAADTQYF,TGTGCCAGCAGCCAGGCTGCAGATACGCAGTATTTT
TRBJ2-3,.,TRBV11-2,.,CASRSDQPSPTDTQYF,TGTGCCAGCAGATCCGACCAGCCTTCACCCACAGATACGCAGTATTTT
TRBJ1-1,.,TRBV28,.,CASSSPLGQPIF,TGTGCCAGCAGTTCACCCCTTGGGCAACCGATCTTT
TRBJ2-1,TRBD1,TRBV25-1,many,CASSETGGPYNEQFF,TGTGCCAGCAGTGAAACAGGGGGTCCCTACAATGAGCAGTTCTTC
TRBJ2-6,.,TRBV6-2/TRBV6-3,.,CASSRLATTSGANVLTF,TGTGCCAGCAGTCGTCTAGCTACGACTTCTGGGGCCAACGTCCTGACTTTC